These 18 T cell receptor beta chains came from one sample sequenced in a study of technical replicates of blood from several donors. Generated by immunoSEQ multiplex PCR, the TCRdb table keeps only in-frame clones and is missing some. This table holds more than 80,000 clones, about 94% found once. Sequencing used T cells isolated from PBMCs. The receptor set was obtained from a human donor in good health.

The J gene is TRBJ2-7, the V gene TRBV19; 9 positions agree with TRBD1. V lost 9 bases to trimming and J lost 1 base; unmatched junction nucleotides: 7. This CDR3 spans 14 amino acids. Per the germline V gene, CDR1 is LNHDA and CDR2 is SQIVND (reference sequence). CDR3 loop: CASRDRAASYEQYF. In DNA form, the CDR3 reads TGTGCCAGCCGGGACAGGGCAGCGTCCTACGAGCAGTACTTC.

This chain connects TRBV10-3 to TRBJ1-1, with D possibly being TRBD1 (5 bases). Trimming shortened V by 4 bases and J by 8 bases, and 14 bases separated the two germline ends. In germline, CDR1 is ENHRY, CDR2 SYGVKD. The length of the CDR3 is 13 residues. In DNA, the CDR3 is TGTGCCATCAGTGTAAAGACAGAAAGCGAAGCTTTCTTT. It encodes CAISVKTESEAFF.

The rearrangement joins TRBV5-5 to TRBJ1-5; D ambiguous. CDR3 length equals 14 residues. Germline CDR1 is SGHKS and CDR2 is YYEKEE (reference sequence). Between the trimmed V and J ends, which lost 0 bases and 7 bases, there was a span of 11 bases. The CDR3 here is CASSLAPPTQPQHF. The CDR3 DNA sequence: TGTGCCAGCAGCTTGGCCCCACCTACCCAGCCCCAGCATTTT.

The rearrangement uses TRBV6-1 and TRBJ2-2; TRBD1 is a possible D gene (6 bases). The CDR3 contains 15 residues. The germline V and J ends were trimmed by 7 bases and 3 bases, with 15 bases remaining between them. Germline V gene lookup returns CDR1 MNHNS and CDR2 SASEGT. DNA of the CDR3: TGTGCCAGCACCGGGCAGGGGACGTACACCGGGGAGCTGTTTTTT. Translated, it gives CASTGQGTYTGELFF.

This chain's CDR3 is CASSSDSRRAFF. The CDR3 DNA reads as TGTGCCAGCAGTTCGGACAGCAGAAGGGCTTTCTTT. The V gene is TRBV28, the J gene TRBJ1-1; maybe TRBD1 (6 bases). Looked up from germline, CDR1 is MDHEN and CDR2 is SYDVKM. With 4 bases removed from V and 11 bases from J, the gap between germline ends came to 14 bases. The CDR3 sequence is 12 residues long.

CDR3 coding DNA: TGTGCCAGCAGCTTGGCCCAACAGGGGGACTATGGCTACACCTTC. Translated, it gives CASSLAQQGDYGYTF. The J gene is TRBJ1-2, the V gene TRBV5-4, with 8 bases matching TRBD1. The CDR3 has 15 amino acids. V shed 0 bases, J shed 3 bases, and the junction held 4 bases outside the gene matches. Germline V lookup: CDR1 SGHNT, CDR2 YYREEE (reference sequence). The full variable domain, its missing parts supplied by reference TRBV5-4 and TRBJ1-2, is ETGVTQSPTHLIKTRGQQVTLRCSSQSGHNTVSWYQQALGQGPQFIFQYYREEENGRGNFPPRFSGLQFPNYSSELNVNALELDDSALYLCASSLAQQGDYGYTFGSGTRLTVV.

The chain couples TRBV5-1 to TRBJ2-3, with D possibly TRBD2 on 5 matching bases. The CDR3 extends over 15 amino acids. Germline CDR1 is SGHRS and CDR2 is YFSETQ. Trimming took 2 bases from V and 0 from J, leaving 10 bases between them. Here the CDR3 reads CASSFEGASTDTQYF. The DNA of the CDR3 is TGCGCCAGCAGCTTTGAGGGTGCTAGCACAGATACGCAGTATTTT.

This clone was picked up one time. V and J are TRBV14 and TRBJ2-1, with 8 bases aligning to TRBD2. Germline CDR1 SGHDN, CDR2 FVKESK. This CDR3 has 18 residues. J was trimmed by 3 bases and V by 4 bases; bases with no gene match: 14. CDR3 amino acids: CASSRTPDAGGFYNEQFF. DNA of the CDR3: TGTGCCAGCAGCCGGACCCCAGACGCGGGGGGTTTCTACAATGAGCAGTTCTTC.

V gene TRBV11-3 combines with J gene TRBJ2-3; 10 bases align to TRBD1. Losses at the gene ends were 5 bases for V and 2 bases for J; bases not matched to a gene: 4. Germline V CDR1 and CDR2: SGHNT, YENEEA. The CDR3 is 15 amino acids. The CDR3 is CASSPGTGVTDTQYF. The CDR3 DNA sequence: TGTGCCAGCAGCCCCGGGACAGGGGTCACAGATACGCAGTATTTT. The variable domain in full, completed from reference TRBV11-3 and TRBJ2-3, reads EAGVVQSPRYKIIEKKQPVAFWCNPISGHNTLYWYLQNLGQGPELLIRYENEEAVDDSQLPKDRFSAERLKGVDSTLKIQPAELGDSAVYLCASSPGTGVTDTQYFGPGTRLTVL.

This chain uses TRBV29-1 with TRBJ2-1; D is unresolved. V lost 7 bases and J lost 7, with 8 bases in between. Per the germline V gene, CDR1 is SQVTM and CDR2 is ANQGSEA. The CDR3 covers 10 residues. The CDR3 here is CSGELNEQFF. The CDR3 DNA is TGCAGCGGAGAATTAAATGAGCAGTTCTTC.

This chain links TRBV4-1 with TRBJ2-1; possible D gene TRBD2, 6 bases. V lost 4 bases and J 6 bases, leaving 16 bases between the germline ends. Germline V gene lookup returns CDR1 MGHRA and CDR2 YSYEKL. There are 15 residues in the CDR3. The CDR3 DNA is TGCGCCAGCAGCCGAACCGGGACTCTCACCAATGAGCAGTTCTTC. The encoded protein is CASSRTGTLTNEQFF.

V gene TRBV29-1 combines with J gene TRBJ1-2; 11 bases match TRBD1. CDR1 and CDR2 from the germline V gene are SQVTM and ANQGSEA. The J segment lost 5 bases and the V segment lost 7 bases, leaving 6 bases of the junction unmatched. The CDR3 is 13 amino acids. CDR3 DNA sequence: TGCAGCGCACGGACAGGGGGCGGGTATGGCTACACCTTC. Residues: CSARTGGGYGYTF.

This clone was counted only a few times. The CDR3 sequence is CASSLAGVAYNEQFF. The CDR3 nucleotides read TGTGCCAGTAGCCTAGCGGGAGTTGCCTACAATGAGCAGTTCTTC. The chain has TRBV19 and TRBJ2-1; 10 bases are a match to TRBD2. Losses at the gene ends were 6 bases for V and 2 bases for J; bases not matched to a gene: 4. CDR3 length equals 15 residues. Germline-derived CDR1 and CDR2 are LNHDA and SQIVND (reference sequence).

The gene calls are TRBV11-3 and TRBJ2-5; unclear D gene. Germline values: CDR1 SGHNT, CDR2 YENEEA. The germline V and J ends were trimmed by 1 base and 5 bases, with 14 bases remaining between them. The CDR3 consists of 15 residues. CDR3 nucleotide sequence: TGTGCCAGCAGCTTAGGGGCTCCCTCCCGGGAGACCCAGTACTTC. Amino acid sequence: CASSLGAPSRETQYF.

V usage is TRBV2 and J usage is TRBJ2-1; no firm D call. The V and J ends lost 5 bases and 1 base respectively, with 9 bases between them. Germline CDR1 is SNHLY and CDR2 is FYNNEI. The CDR3 sequence is 14 residues long. The CDR3 loop is CASSPPESYNEQFF. Written as DNA, the CDR3 is TGTGCCAGCAGTCCGCCCGAGTCCTACAATGAGCAGTTCTTC. The complete variable domain, with remaining parts taken from reference TRBV2 and TRBJ2-1, reads EPEVTQTPSHQVTQMGQEVILRCVPISNHLYFYWYRQILGQKVEFLVSFYNNEISEKSEIFDDQFSVERPDGSNFTLKIRSTKLEDSAMYFCASSPPESYNEQFFGPGTRLTVL.

The CDR3 sequence: CSVSSGRVYEQYF. The DNA of the CDR3 is TGCAGCGTGTCTAGCGGGAGGGTCTACGAGCAGTACTTC. J is TRBJ2-7 and V is TRBV29-1; TRBD2 matches at 12 bases. V trimming: 6 bases; J trimming: 3 bases; junction bases outside the gene matches: 3. The CDR3 contains 13 residues. CDR1 and CDR2 from the germline V gene are SQVTM and ANQGSEA.

The rearrangement uses TRBV27 and TRBJ2-7; maybe TRBD2 (7 bases). The CDR3 covers 17 residues. V was shortened by 1 base and J by 0 bases, with 16 bases between the two germline ends. Germline-derived CDR1 and CDR2 are MNHEY and SMNVEV (reference sequence). The DNA of the CDR3 is TGTGCCAGCAGTTTATTCATGGGGGGGGCGAGCTCCTACGAGCAGTACTTC. Translation: CASSLFMGGASSYEQYF.

The chain recombines TRBV5-6 with TRBJ2-3, with D uncertain. The germline V and J ends were trimmed by 4 bases and 1 base, with 16 bases remaining between them. Germline loops: CDR1 SGHDT, CDR2 YYEEEE. The CDR3 length is 16 residues. The CDR3 DNA sequence: TGTGCCAGCAGCCTTGCTCGGCAGGTGGGCACAGATACGCAGTATTTT. It codes for CASSLARQVGTDTQYF.